This is a list of T cell receptor beta chains from one sample in a study of T cell repertoires in cytomegalovirus infection. TCRdb called the reads again in MiXCR, with one record for every CDR3 protein. The sample yields 200,000 or so distinct CDR3 sequences, about 30% seen once. The sample comprised PBMCs. The receptors originated from a human donor in good health (CMV status not recorded). Some clones in this sample may be carry-over from other donors' samples. Both conserved end residues are part of each CDR3.

j_call: TRBJ1-6
v_call: TRBV6-6
cdr3_aa: CASSHPGDGSPLHF

j_call: TRBJ1-2
v_call: TRBV20-1
cdr3_aa: CSARPGGDYGYTF

j_call: TRBJ1-1
v_call: TRBV10-3
cdr3_aa: CAISGGTGNTEAFF

j_call: TRBJ1-2
v_call: TRBV5-1
cdr3_aa: CASGTGGRFNYGYTF

j_call: TRBJ2-2
v_call: TRBV7-3
cdr3_aa: CASSYRANTGELFF

j_call: TRBJ2-5
v_call: TRBV20-1
cdr3_aa: CSAPAGFAGTQYF

j_call: TRBJ2-1
v_call: TRBV3-1
cdr3_aa: CASSQPITGEQFF

j_call: TRBJ1-2
v_call: TRBV5-1
cdr3_aa: CASSVTGGVYGYTF

j_call: TRBJ2-1
v_call: TRBV7-2
cdr3_aa: CASSSLAGPGEQFF

j_call: TRBJ1-2
v_call: TRBV5-4
cdr3_aa: CASSKRTEYGYTF

j_call: TRBJ2-5
v_call: TRBV7-8
cdr3_aa: CASSLGVGPGETQYF

j_call: TRBJ2-5
v_call: TRBV2
cdr3_aa: CASRPNQYQETQYF

j_call: TRBJ1-5
v_call: TRBV6-2/TRBV6-3
cdr3_aa: CASSTTPFSTYSNQPQHF

j_call: TRBJ1-5
v_call: TRBV7-2
cdr3_aa: CASSLDTSLNQPQHF

j_call: TRBJ1-5
v_call: TRBV15
cdr3_aa: CATSRGEDGQPQHF